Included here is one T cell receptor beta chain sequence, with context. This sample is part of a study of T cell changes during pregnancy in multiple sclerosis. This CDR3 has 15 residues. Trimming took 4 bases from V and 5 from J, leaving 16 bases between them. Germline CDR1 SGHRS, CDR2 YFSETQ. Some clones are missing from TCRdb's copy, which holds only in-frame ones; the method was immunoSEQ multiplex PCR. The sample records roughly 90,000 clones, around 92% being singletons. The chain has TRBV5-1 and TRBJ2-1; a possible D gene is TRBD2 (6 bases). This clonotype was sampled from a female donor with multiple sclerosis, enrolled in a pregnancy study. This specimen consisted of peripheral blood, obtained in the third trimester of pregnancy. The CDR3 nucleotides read TGCGCCAGCAGCCAGAAAGCCGGGACTGACAATGAGCAGTTCTTC. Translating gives CASSQKAGTDNEQFF.